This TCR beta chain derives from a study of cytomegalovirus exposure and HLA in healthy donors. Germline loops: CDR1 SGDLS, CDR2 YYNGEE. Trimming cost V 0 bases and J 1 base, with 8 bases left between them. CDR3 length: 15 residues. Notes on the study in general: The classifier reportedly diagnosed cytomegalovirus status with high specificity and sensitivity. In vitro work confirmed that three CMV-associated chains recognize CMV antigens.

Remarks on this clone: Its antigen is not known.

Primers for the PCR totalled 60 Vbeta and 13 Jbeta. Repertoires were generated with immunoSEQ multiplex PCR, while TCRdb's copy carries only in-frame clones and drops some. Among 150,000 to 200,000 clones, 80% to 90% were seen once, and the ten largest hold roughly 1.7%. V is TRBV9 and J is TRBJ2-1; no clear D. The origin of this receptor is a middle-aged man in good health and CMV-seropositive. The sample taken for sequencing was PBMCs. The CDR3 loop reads CASSVGSLSYNEQFF. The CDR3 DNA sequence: TGTGCCAGCAGCGTAGGTAGCCTGTCCTACAATGAGCAGTTCTTC.